These 17 T cell receptor beta chains came from one sample sequenced in a study of post-analysis software for immune sequencing data. Their recognized antigens are unknown. The study, taken as a whole, reports: The study found TRBV5-6, TRBV5-1 and TRBV20-1 among several TRBV segments more frequent in patients than controls.

Libraries were made from TCR beta cDNA, and they carried unique molecular identifiers. Via MiXCR, TCRdb re-called the PCR reads, giving one row per CDR3 protein. The data hold about 540,000 distinct CDR3 sequences, with around 34% observed a single time. Material for sequencing was blood. These receptors all come from a girl aged 2-17 years with multiple sclerosis.

This clonotype was detected only a few times. This chain uses TRBV4-2 with TRBJ2-5; tentative D call: TRBD2 (5 bases). Germline V lookup: CDR1 LGHNA, CDR2 YNFKEQ. The CDR3 has 16 residues. V was shortened by 3 bases and J by 5 bases, with 19 bases between the two germline ends. Here the CDR3 reads CASSQSGRGYEETQYF. The CDR3 nucleotides are TGTGCCAGCAGCCAGAGCGGACGGGGTTATGAGGAGACCCAGTACTTC.

This clonotype has only a few counts. V is TRBV20-1 and J is TRBJ1-4; the D gene is possibly TRBD1 (6 bases). CDR3 length: 14 residues. Trimming took 3 bases from V and 8 from J, leaving 16 bases between them. Per germline, CDR1 DFQATT and CDR2 SNEGSKA (reference sequence). The CDR3 DNA sequence: TGCAGTGCTAGGTACAGGGCGGGAGGAGAAAAACTGTTTTTT. This codes for CSARYRAGGEKLFF.

The rearrangement links TRBV5-1 to TRBJ2-5; D could derive from TRBD1 or TRBD2 (5 bases each). The germline V gene has CDR1 SGHRS and CDR2 YFSETQ. The CDR3 length is 18 residues. The V gene lost 0 bases and the J gene lost 1 base, with 19 bases spanning the gap. CDR3 DNA: TGCGCCAGCAGCTTGGCCTTAGGGACGGGGCACTTCCAAGAGACCCAGTACTTC. Translation: CASSLALGTGHFQETQYF.

The chain joins TRBV3-1 to TRBJ1-2, with D possibly being TRBD1 (6 bases). Germline lookup yields CDR1 LGHDT and CDR2 YNNKEL (reference sequence). The CDR3 extends over 14 amino acids. Trimming removed 3 bases at V and 4 bases at J, with 12 bases between. The CDR3 nucleotides are TGTGCCAGCAGCCACAGGGGCCCTGGCTATGGCTACACCTTC. Protein: CASSHRGPGYGYTF.

The chain employs TRBV28 and TRBJ1-2; TRBD1 matches 7 bases. The J segment lost 6 bases and the V segment lost 3 bases, leaving 4 bases of the junction unmatched. The CDR3 has 13 residues. CDR1 MDHEN and CDR2 SYDVKM come from the germline V gene. CDR3 bases: TGTGCCAGCAGTTTGGTAGGGGGCAATGGCTACACCTTC. It encodes CASSLVGGNGYTF.

The chain recombines TRBV20-1 with TRBJ1-2; TRBD1 matches 8 bases. Germline loops: CDR1 DFQATT, CDR2 SNEGSKA (reference sequence). This CDR3 comprises 14 residues. Losses at the gene ends were 1 base for V and 3 bases for J; bases not matched to a gene: 4. CDR3 sequence: CSARVLGQDYGYTF. The CDR3 nucleotides read TGCAGTGCTAGAGTCCTGGGACAGGACTATGGCTACACCTTC.

This clonotype appeared a single time. V gene TRBV18 combines with J gene TRBJ2-7; D is perhaps TRBD1 or TRBD2 (5 bases each). Germline CDR1 and CDR2: KGHSH and LQKENI. This CDR3 is built from 15 residues. V lost 2 bases, J lost 6 bases, and 17 bases lay in between. The CDR3 sequence: CASSPAPEGDAEQYF. The CDR3 DNA reads as TGTGCCAGCTCACCAGCCCCGGAAGGGGACGCCGAGCAGTACTTC.

The V gene is TRBV20-1, the J gene TRBJ2-7; D is possibly TRBD2 (6 bases). The DNA end lines up better with TRBJ2-5; the J call may be wrong. Germline values: CDR1 DFQATT, CDR2 SNEGSKA (reference sequence). The CDR3 consists of 16 residues. The CDR3 DNA reads TGCAGTGCTAGAGAGTTGGGCGGGGTCCCGAAAGAGACCCAGTACTTC. It specifies CSARELGGVPKETQYF.

The table lists this clonotype with a few counts. V and J are TRBV6-2 or TRBV6-3 and TRBJ2-2, with TRBD1 identical over 8 bases. CDR3 length: 15 amino acids. Per the germline V gene, CDR1 is MNHEY and CDR2 is SVGEGT. J lost 4 bases, V lost 4 bases, and 5 bases had no gene match. CDR3 protein: CASSFGDRITGELFF. In DNA, the CDR3 is TGTGCCAGCAGTTTTGGGGACAGGATCACCGGGGAGCTGTTTTTT.

Ten or more counts support this clonotype. The chain links TRBV6-4 to TRBJ2-5, with a weak D call TRBD1 (5 bases). V gave up 0 bases and J gave up 5 bases, with 22 bases separating them. Germline CDR1 and CDR2: MRHNA and SNTAGT. The CDR3 spans 18 residues. Here the CDR3 DNA reads TGTGCCAGCAGTGACTCGATCTGCTTGTCAGGGTTAAGCGAGACCCAGTACTTC. Protein: CASSDSICLSGLSETQYF.

The CDR3 DNA reads as TGCAGCGCCAGAAGGTCAGGGACCACAGATACGCAGTATTTT. As protein: CSARRSGTTDTQYF. The chain has TRBV29-1 and TRBJ2-3; tentatively, D is TRBD1 or TRBD2 (5 bases each). This CDR3 comprises 14 residues. Germline values: CDR1 SQVTM, CDR2 ANQGSEA. The V end was cut by 7 bases, the J end by 2 bases, with 16 bases between.

The chain joins TRBV6-5 to TRBJ2-2, with D hard to call. The CDR3 totals 14 residues. The V and J ends lost 3 bases and 2 bases respectively, with 7 bases between them. The germline CDR1 and CDR2 sequences are MNHEY and SVGAGI. CDR3 region: CASSYEYNTGELFF. CDR3 bases: TGTGCCAGCAGTTATGAGTACAACACCGGGGAGCTGTTTTTT.

This clonotype was counted between two and nine times. This chain connects TRBV7-8 to TRBJ2-4, with 12 nucleotides matching TRBD2. J was trimmed by 9 bases and V by 4 bases; bases with no gene match: 16. Germline assignment: CDR1 SGHVS and CDR2 FQNEAQ. The CDR3 spans 18 residues. The DNA of the CDR3 is TGTGCCAGCAGCTCCCTCGGGGGGCTAGCGGGGGGGGAAGGCATTCAGTACTTC. Translation: CASSSLGGLAGGEGIQYF.

There are a few counts of this clonotype. The chain combines TRBV20-1 with TRBJ2-5, with 8 positions matching TRBD2. Near its end, the DNA agrees better with TRBJ2-7, so the J call may be wrong. Germline values: CDR1 DFQATT, CDR2 SNEGSKA (reference sequence). The CDR3 totals 14 residues. CDR3 bases: TGCAGTGCTAGAATACCAGCGGGGGAGTACGAGCAGTACTTC. Protein sequence: CSARIPAGEYEQYF.

The chain employs TRBV5-1 and TRBJ1-2, with TRBD1 matching over 10 bases. The CDR3 is 16 amino acids. Unmatched junction bases numbered 6, after V lost 4 bases and J lost 0 bases. Per the germline V gene, CDR1 is SGHRS and CDR2 is YFSETQ. CDR3 in amino acids: CASSAGTGEPNYGYTF. In nucleotides, the CDR3 is TGCGCCAGCAGCGCCGGGACAGGGGAACCTAACTATGGCTACACCTTC.

In this sample, this clonotype turned up a few times. The chain is built from TRBV12-3 or TRBV12-4 and TRBJ1-2, with TRBD1 matching over 12 bases. Unmatched junction bases numbered 9, after V lost 3 bases and J lost 7 bases. The CDR3 covers 16 residues. CDR3 region: CASSFGDRGREGGYTF. As DNA, the CDR3 is TGTGCCAGCAGTTTCGGGGACAGGGGGCGCGAGGGTGGCTACACCTTC.

V usage is TRBV5-1 and J usage is TRBJ1-2; D gene ambiguous. The CDR3 contains 12 residues. Germline V gene data show CDR1 as SGHRS and CDR2 as YFSETQ. With 3 bases removed from V and 8 bases from J, the gap between germline ends came to 11 bases. DNA of the CDR3: TGCGCCAGCAGCTCCAATGGACGAGGCTACACCTTC. Translation gives CASSSNGRGYTF.